The next 17 T cell receptor beta chains were all read from a single sample in a study of blood T cell repertoires in COVID-19. Produced via immunoSEQ multiplex PCR; TCRdb's table is partial and in-frame only. This sample has some 91,000 clones, with approximately 80% found just once. The specimen sequenced was peripheral blood. Receptors were obtained from a man aged 65 to 79 with acute or convalescent COVID-19.

The chain employs TRBV28 and TRBJ1-5; TRBD1 matches 7 bases. The J segment lost 6 bases and the V segment lost 7 bases, leaving 15 bases of the junction unmatched. CDR3 size: 16 residues. Germline loops: CDR1 MDHEN, CDR2 SYDVKM. CDR3 nucleotides: TGTGCCAGCACTCCCTACAGGGGCCTTGGGGGTCAGCCCCAGCATTTT. Translated: CASTPYRGLGGQPQHF.

The V gene is TRBV5-1, the J gene TRBJ2-3; D remains unclear. There are 14 residues in the CDR3. Trimming shortened V by 0 bases and J by 2 bases, and 7 bases separated the two germline ends. Germline CDR1 SGHRS, CDR2 YFSETQ. The CDR3 sequence: CASSLVAFTDTQYF. In DNA form, the CDR3 reads TGCGCCAGCAGCTTGGTAGCATTCACAGATACGCAGTATTTT.

The rearrangement uses TRBV15 and TRBJ1-4, with 8 bases identical to TRBD1. V lost 5 bases, J lost 6 bases, and 5 bases stayed unmatched. This CDR3 has 14 amino acids. The germline V gene encodes CDR1 LNHNV and CDR2 YYDKDF (reference sequence). In DNA form, the CDR3 reads TGTGCCACCAGCTCAGGGGGCACGGATGAAAAACTGTTTTTT. It yields the protein CATSSGGTDEKLFF.

CDR3 nucleotide sequence: TGTGCCAGTAGCCCGGGGACAGGGTTCGAGCAGTACGTC. This codes for CASSPGTGFEQYV. This rearrangement joins TRBV19 to TRBJ2-7; 9 bases map to TRBD1. The CDR3 spans 13 residues. The V gene's germline CDR1 is LNHDA and CDR2 SQIVND (reference sequence). The ends lost 6 bases at V and 6 bases at J; junction bases unmatched: 6.

This chain uses TRBV7-6 with TRBJ1-5; D perhaps matches TRBD1 (6 bases). The CDR3 runs to 13 residues. CDR1 is SGHVS and CDR2 is FNYEAQ in the germline V gene. Trimming pared 5 bases from V and 10 bases from J, leaving 15 bases between. The CDR3 sequence: CASSPRGGGPQHF. The CDR3 coding sequence is TGTGCCAGCAGCCCCCGCGGGGGCGGACCCCAGCATTTT.

In nucleotides, the CDR3 is TGTGCCAGCAGCGTAGCCGGACAGGGGTCCTATAATTCACCCCTCCACTTT. Protein: CASSVAGQGSYNSPLHF. This chain uses TRBV9 with TRBJ1-6; 9 nucleotides match TRBD1. Germline V gives CDR1 SGDLS, CDR2 YYNGEE. The V segment lost 0 bases and the J segment 1 base; nucleotides outside the gene matches: 2. The CDR3 has 17 amino acids.

This clone was detected a few times. The CDR3 nucleotides are TGTGCCAGCAGTTACCCGGACAGCTATTCTGGAAACACCATATATTTT. Its translation is CASSYPDSYSGNTIYF. The chain is built from TRBV6-6 and TRBJ1-3; maybe TRBD1 (6 bases). The CDR3 length is 16 residues. Germline-derived CDR1 and CDR2 are MNHNY and SVGAGI (reference sequence). The V end lost 2 bases, the J end lost 1 base, and 12 bases lay between the germline ends.

This clone showed up just once. The V call is TRBV6-5, the J call TRBJ1-5; the match to TRBD1 covers 10 bases. The trim removed 4 bases at V and 1 base at J, leaving 1 base unmatched. Germline lookup yields CDR1 MNHEY and CDR2 SVGAGI. CDR3 size: 15 residues. The CDR3 here is CASSWGQGSNQPQHF. CDR3 bases: TGTGCCAGCAGTTGGGGACAGGGGAGCAATCAGCCCCAGCATTTT.

The CDR3 loop is CASSLTGGLGGYTF. As DNA, the CDR3 is TGTGCCAGCAGCTTAACGGGGGGATTAGGTGGCTACACCTTC. The V and J genes are TRBV7-3 and TRBJ1-2; TRBD1 might be the D (5 bases). V gave up 0 bases and J gave up 7 bases, with 12 bases separating them. Looked up from germline, CDR1 is SGHTA and CDR2 is FQGTGA. The CDR3 totals 14 residues. The full variable domain, in which reference TRBV7-3 and TRBJ1-2 provide the parts outside the CDR3, is GAGVSQTPSNKVTEKGKYVELRCDPISGHTALYWYRQSLGQGPEFLIYFQGTGAADDSGLPNDRFFAVRPEGSVSTLKIQRTERGDSAVYLCASSLTGGLGGYTFGSGTRLTVV.

The chain joins TRBV19 to TRBJ1-1; 12 bases map to TRBD1. CDR3 length equals 16 residues. V lost 7 bases and J lost 4; bases outside the gene matches: 10. Germline V gene lookup returns CDR1 LNHDA and CDR2 SQIVND (reference sequence). The CDR3 loop is CASTPGQGAGVTEAFF. The CDR3 nucleotides read TGTGCCAGTACCCCGGGACAGGGGGCTGGGGTCACTGAAGCTTTCTTT. The full variable domain, in which reference TRBV19 and TRBJ1-1 provide the parts outside the CDR3, is DGGITQSPKYLFRKEGQNVTLSCEQNLNHDAMYWYRQDPGQGLRLIYYSQIVNDFQKGDIAEGYSVSREKKESFPLTVTSAQKNPTAFYLCASTPGQGAGVTEAFFGQGTRLTVV.

The chain uses TRBV19 and TRBJ2-1; perhaps TRBD1 as D (5 bases). Trimming took off 1 base at V and 2 bases at J, with 6 bases between the two ends. Germline V gene sequence: CDR1 LNHDA, CDR2 SQIVND (reference sequence). The CDR3 totals 14 residues. The CDR3: CASSIGGAYNEQFF. For the CDR3, the DNA is TGTGCCAGTAGTATAGGGGGCGCCTACAATGAGCAGTTCTTC. Using reference TRBV19 and TRBJ2-1 for the parts outside the CDR3, the full variable domain is DGGITQSPKYLFRKEGQNVTLSCEQNLNHDAMYWYRQDPGQGLRLIYYSQIVNDFQKGDIAEGYSVSREKKESFPLTVTSAQKNPTAFYLCASSIGGAYNEQFFGPGTRLTVL.

V is TRBV2 and J is TRBJ2-7, with TRBD2 as a possible D gene (6 bases). Trimming took 5 bases from V and 0 from J, leaving 14 bases between them. This CDR3 has 15 amino acids. The germline CDR1 and CDR2 sequences are SNHLY and FYNNEI. The CDR3 nucleotides read TGTGCCAGCAGTCCGGGACTGGGGGTCTCCTACGAGCAGTACGTC. It is translated as CASSPGLGVSYEQYV.

The chain couples TRBV7-3 to TRBJ2-2, with D uncertain. There are 14 residues in the CDR3. Trimming took off 1 base at V and 0 bases at J, with 3 bases between the two ends. The germline gives CDR1 SGHTA, CDR2 FQGTGA. The CDR3 DNA reads as TGTGCCAGCAGCTTAATCTCGAACACCGGGGAGCTGTTTTTT. Translation: CASSLISNTGELFF.

CDR3 nucleotides: TGTGCCACCAGTGACTCAGGGGGGCCTTTCTATGGCTACACCTTC. This encodes CATSDSGGPFYGYTF. The chain combines TRBV24-1 with TRBJ1-2; 7 bases map to TRBD1. The germline V gene has CDR1 KGHDR and CDR2 SFDVKD. J lost 4 bases, V lost 4 bases, and 8 bases had no gene match. This CDR3 contains 15 residues.

J is TRBJ1-1 and V is TRBV2, with TRBD1 identical over 8 bases. The CDR3 sequence is 15 residues long. The trim removed 3 bases at V and 6 bases at J, leaving 9 bases unmatched. Germline V gives CDR1 SNHLY, CDR2 FYNNEI. In DNA, the CDR3 is TGTGCCAGCAGTGACGCCCAGGGGGCGATGGCTGAAGCTTTCTTT. It specifies CASSDAQGAMAEAFF.

The chain is built from TRBV5-1 and TRBJ2-2; D is possibly TRBD1 (6 bases). The CDR3 is made up of 17 amino acids. Trimming took off 4 bases at V and 4 bases at J, with 20 bases between the two ends. CDR1 is SGHRS, CDR2 YFSETQ, per germline. The CDR3 nucleotides read TGCGCCAGCAGCGTCGGACAGACGACTCGCAGCACCGGGGAGCTGTTTTTT. Residues: CASSVGQTTRSTGELFF.

The chain joins TRBV12-3 or TRBV12-4 to TRBJ1-2; 7 bases are a match to TRBD1. V shed 3 bases, J shed 4 bases, and the junction held 2 bases outside the gene matches. This CDR3 has 13 amino acids. The CDR3 here is CASSFQGGYGYTF. The CDR3 nucleotides read TGTGCCAGCAGTTTTCAGGGGGGCTATGGCTACACCTTC.